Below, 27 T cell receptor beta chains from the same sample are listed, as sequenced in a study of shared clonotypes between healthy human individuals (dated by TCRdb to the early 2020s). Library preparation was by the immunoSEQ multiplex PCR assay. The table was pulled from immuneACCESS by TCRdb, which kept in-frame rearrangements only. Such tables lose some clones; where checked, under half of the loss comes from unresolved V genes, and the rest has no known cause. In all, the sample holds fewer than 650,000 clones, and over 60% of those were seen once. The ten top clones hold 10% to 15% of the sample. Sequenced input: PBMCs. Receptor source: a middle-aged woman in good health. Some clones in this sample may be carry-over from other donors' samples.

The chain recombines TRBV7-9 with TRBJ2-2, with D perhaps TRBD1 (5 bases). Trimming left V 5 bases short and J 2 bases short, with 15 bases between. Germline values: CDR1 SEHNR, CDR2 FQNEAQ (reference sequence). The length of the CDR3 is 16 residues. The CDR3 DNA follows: TGTGCCAGCAGCCCAGGGTCTTCCTCAAACACCGGGGAGCTGTTTTTT. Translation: CASSPGSSSNTGELFF. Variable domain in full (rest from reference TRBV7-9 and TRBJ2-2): DTGVSQNPRHKITKRGQNVTFRCDPISEHNRLYWYRQTLGQGPEFLTYFQNEAQLEKSRLLSDRFSAERPKGSFSTLEIQRTEQGDSAMYLCASSPGSSSNTGELFFGEGSRLTVL.

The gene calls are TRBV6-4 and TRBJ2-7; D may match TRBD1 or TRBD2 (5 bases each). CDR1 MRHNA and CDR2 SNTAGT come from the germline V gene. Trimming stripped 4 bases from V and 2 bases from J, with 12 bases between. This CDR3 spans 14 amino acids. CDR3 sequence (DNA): TGTGCCAGCAGTGTGGGACGGGGAGCCTACGAGCAGTACTTC. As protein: CASSVGRGAYEQYF.

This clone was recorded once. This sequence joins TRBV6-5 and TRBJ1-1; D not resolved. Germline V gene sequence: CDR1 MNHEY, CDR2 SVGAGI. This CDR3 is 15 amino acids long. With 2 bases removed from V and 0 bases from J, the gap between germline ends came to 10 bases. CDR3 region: CASSYTIGMNTEAFF. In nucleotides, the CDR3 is TGTGCCAGCAGTTACACGATAGGGATGAACACTGAAGCTTTCTTT.

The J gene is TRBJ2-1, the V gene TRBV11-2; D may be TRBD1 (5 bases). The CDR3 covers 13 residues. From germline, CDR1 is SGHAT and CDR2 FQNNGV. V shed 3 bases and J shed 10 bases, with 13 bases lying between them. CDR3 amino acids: CASSLGGQGEQFF. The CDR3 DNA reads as TGTGCCAGCAGCTTGGGCGGCCAGGGAGAGCAGTTCTTC.

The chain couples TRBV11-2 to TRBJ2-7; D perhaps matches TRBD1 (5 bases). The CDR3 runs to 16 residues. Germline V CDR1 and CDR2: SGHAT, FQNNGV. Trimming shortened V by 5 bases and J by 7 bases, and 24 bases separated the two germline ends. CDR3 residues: CASSPRLGLTFGEQYF. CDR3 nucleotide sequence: TGTGCCAGCAGCCCTAGGTTGGGGCTAACCTTTGGTGAGCAGTACTTC.

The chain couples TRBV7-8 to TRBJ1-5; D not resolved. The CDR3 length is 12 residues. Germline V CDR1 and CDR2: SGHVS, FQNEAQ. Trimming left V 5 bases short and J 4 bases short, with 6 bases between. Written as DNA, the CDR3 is TGTGCCAGCAGCCTCCCTAATCAGCCCCAGCATTTT. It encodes CASSLPNQPQHF. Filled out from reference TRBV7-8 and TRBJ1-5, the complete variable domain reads GAGVSQSPRYKVAKRGQDVALRCDPISGHVSLFWYQQALGQGPEFLTYFQNEAQLDKSGLPSDRFFAERPEGSVSTLKIQRTQQEDSAVYLCASSLPNQPQHFGDGTRLSIL.

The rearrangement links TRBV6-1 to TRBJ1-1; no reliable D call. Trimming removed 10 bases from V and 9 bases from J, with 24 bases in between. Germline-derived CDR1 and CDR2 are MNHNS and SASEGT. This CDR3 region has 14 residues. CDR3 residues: CAIRTVVEPGQAFF. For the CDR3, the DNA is TGTGCCATCAGAACTGTCGTCGAGCCCGGTCAAGCTTTCTTT.

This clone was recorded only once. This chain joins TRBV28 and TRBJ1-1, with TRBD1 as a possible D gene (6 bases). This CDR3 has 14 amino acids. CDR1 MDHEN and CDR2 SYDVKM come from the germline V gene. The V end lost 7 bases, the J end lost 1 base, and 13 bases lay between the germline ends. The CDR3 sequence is CASMQGQSNTEAFF. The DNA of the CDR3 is TGTGCCAGCATGCAAGGACAGTCGAACACTGAAGCTTTCTTT.

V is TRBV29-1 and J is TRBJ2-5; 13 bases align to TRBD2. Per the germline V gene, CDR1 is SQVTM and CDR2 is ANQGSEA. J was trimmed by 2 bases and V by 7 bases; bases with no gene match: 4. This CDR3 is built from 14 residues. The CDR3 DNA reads TGCAGCGCCGGGACTAGCGGGATTCAAGAGACCCAGTACTTC. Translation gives CSAGTSGIQETQYF.

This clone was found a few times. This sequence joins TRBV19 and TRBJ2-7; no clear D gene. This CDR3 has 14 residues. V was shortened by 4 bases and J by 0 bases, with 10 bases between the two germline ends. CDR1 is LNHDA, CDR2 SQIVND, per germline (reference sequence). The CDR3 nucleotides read TGTGCCAGTAGTAATCCGCGGAGCTCCTACGAGCAGTACTTC. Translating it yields CASSNPRSSYEQYF.

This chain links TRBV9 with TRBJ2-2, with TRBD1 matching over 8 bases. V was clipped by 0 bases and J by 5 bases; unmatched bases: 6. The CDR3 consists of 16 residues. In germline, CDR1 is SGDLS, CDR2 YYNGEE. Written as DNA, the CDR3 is TGTGCCAGCAGCGTAGCCGGGACAGGTTTTACCGGGGAGCTGTTTTTT. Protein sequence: CASSVAGTGFTGELFF. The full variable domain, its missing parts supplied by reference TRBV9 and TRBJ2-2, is DSGVTQTPKHLITATGQRVTLRCSPRSGDLSVYWYQQSLDQGLQFLIQYYNGEERAKGNILERFSAQQFPDLHSELNLSSLELGDSALYFCASSVAGTGFTGELFFGEGSRLTVL.

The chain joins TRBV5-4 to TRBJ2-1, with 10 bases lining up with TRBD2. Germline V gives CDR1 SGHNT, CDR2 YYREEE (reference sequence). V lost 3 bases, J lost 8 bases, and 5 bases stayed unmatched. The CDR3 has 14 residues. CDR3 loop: CASSSAGGIDEQFF. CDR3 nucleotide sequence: TGTGCCAGCAGCTCAGCGGGAGGGATCGATGAGCAGTTCTTC.

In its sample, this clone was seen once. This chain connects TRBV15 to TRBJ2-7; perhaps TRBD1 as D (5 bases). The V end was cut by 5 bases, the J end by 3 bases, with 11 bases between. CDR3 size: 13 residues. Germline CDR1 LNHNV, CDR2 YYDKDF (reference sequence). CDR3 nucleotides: TGTGCCACCAGCCTAAACAGGTTCTACGAGCAGTACTTC. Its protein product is CATSLNRFYEQYF.

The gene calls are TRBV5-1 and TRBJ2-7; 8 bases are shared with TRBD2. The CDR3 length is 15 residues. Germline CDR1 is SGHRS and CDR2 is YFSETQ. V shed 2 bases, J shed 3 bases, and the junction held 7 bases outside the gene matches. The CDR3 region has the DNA TGCGCCAGCAGCTTAGGTACTAGCGGAGACTACGAGCAGTACTTC. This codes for CASSLGTSGDYEQYF. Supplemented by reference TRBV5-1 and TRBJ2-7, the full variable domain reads KAGVTQTPRYLIKTRGQQVTLSCSPISGHRSVSWYQQTPGQGLQFLFEYFSETQRNKGNFPGRFSGRQFSNSRSEMNVSTLELGDSALYLCASSLGTSGDYEQYFGPGTRLTVT.

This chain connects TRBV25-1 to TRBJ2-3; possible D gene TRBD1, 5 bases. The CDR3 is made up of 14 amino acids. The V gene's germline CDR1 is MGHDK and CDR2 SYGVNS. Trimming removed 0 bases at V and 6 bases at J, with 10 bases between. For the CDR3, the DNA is TGTGCCAGCAGTGAATATCAGGGCCGGGATACGCAGTATTTT. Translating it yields CASSEYQGRDTQYF. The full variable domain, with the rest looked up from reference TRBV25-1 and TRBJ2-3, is EADIYQTPRYLVIGTGKKITLECSQTMGHDKMYWYQQDPGMELHLIHYSYGVNSTEKGDLSSESTVSRIRTEHFPLTLESARPSHTSQYLCASSEYQGRDTQYFGPGTRLTVL.

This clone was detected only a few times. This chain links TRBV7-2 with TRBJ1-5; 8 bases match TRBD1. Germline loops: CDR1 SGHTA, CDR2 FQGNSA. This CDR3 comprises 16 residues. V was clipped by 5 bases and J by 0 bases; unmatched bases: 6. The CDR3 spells CASSPRTGRSNQPQHF. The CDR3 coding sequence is TGTGCCAGCAGCCCTAGGACAGGGCGTAGCAATCAGCCCCAGCATTTT.

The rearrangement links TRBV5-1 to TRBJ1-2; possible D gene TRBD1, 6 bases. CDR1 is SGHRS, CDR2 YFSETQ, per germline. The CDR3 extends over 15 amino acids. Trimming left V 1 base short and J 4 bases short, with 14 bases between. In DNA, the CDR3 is TGCGCCAGCAGCTTGCTCCGGGGGCTTGGCTATGGCTACACCTTC. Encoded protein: CASSLLRGLGYGYTF.

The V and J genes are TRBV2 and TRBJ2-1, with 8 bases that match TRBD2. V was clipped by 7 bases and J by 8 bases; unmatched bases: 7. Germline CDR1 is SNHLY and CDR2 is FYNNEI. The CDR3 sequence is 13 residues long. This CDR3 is CASTRLAGYEQFF. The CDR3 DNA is TGTGCCAGCACTCGGCTAGCGGGTTATGAGCAGTTCTTC.

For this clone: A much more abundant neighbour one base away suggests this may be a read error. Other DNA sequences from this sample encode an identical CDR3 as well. The CDR3 DNA reads as TGTGCCAGCAGCTTGGACAGGGGCACTGAGGCTTTCTTT. Translating it yields CASSLDRGTEAFF. The rearrangement links TRBV11-2 to TRBJ1-1; TRBD1 agrees at 9 bases. CDR3 length equals 13 residues. Germline V CDR1 and CDR2: SGHAT, FQNNGV.

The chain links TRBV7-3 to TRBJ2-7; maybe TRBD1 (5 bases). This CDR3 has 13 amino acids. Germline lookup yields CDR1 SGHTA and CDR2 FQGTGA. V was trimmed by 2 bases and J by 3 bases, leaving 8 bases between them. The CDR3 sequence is CASSLLRGYEQYF. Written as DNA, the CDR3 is TGTGCCAGCAGCTTACTAAGGGGCTACGAGCAGTACTTC. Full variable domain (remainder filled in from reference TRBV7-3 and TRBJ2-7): GAGVSQTPSNKVTEKGKYVELRCDPISGHTALYWYRQSLGQGPEFLIYFQGTGAADDSGLPNDRFFAVRPEGSVSTLKIQRTERGDSAVYLCASSLLRGYEQYFGPGTRLTVT.

The CDR3 coding sequence is TGCGCCAGCAGCCGAAGCCGGGGGAGACTGAACACTGAAGCTTTCTTT. Translating it yields CASSRSRGRLNTEAFF. The J gene is TRBJ1-1, the V gene TRBV4-1; TRBD1 is a possible D gene (5 bases). The V gene lost 4 bases and the J gene lost 0 bases, with 15 bases spanning the gap. CDR3 size: 16 residues. Germline-derived CDR1 and CDR2 are MGHRA and YSYEKL.

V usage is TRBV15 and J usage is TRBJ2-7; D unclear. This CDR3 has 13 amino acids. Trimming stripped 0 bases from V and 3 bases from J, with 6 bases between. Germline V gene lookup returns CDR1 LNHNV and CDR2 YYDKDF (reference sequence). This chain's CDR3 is CATSRDHGYEQYF. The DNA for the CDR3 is TGTGCCACCAGCAGAGATCACGGCTACGAGCAGTACTTC.

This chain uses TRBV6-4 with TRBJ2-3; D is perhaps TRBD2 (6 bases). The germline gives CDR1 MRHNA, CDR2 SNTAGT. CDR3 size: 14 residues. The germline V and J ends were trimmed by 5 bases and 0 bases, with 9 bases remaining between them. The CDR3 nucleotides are TGTGCCAGCAGTATAGGAGGGAGCACAGATACGCAGTATTTT. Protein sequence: CASSIGGSTDTQYF.

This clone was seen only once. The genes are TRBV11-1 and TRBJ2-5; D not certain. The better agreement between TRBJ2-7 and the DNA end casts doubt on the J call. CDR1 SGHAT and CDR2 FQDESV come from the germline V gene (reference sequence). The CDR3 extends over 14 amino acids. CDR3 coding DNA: TGTGCCAGCAGCTTATCCGTAGCTACCTACGAGCAGTACTTC. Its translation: CASSLSVATYEQYF.

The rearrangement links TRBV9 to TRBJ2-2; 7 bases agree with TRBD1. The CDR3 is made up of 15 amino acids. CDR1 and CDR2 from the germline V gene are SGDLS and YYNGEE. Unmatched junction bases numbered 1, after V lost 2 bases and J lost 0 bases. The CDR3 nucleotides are TGTGCCAGCAGCGTCGACAGGGCGAACACCGGGGAGCTGTTTTTT. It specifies CASSVDRANTGELFF. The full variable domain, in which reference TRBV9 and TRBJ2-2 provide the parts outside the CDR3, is DSGVTQTPKHLITATGQRVTLRCSPRSGDLSVYWYQQSLDQGLQFLIQYYNGEERAKGNILERFSAQQFPDLHSELNLSSLELGDSALYFCASSVDRANTGELFFGEGSRLTVL.

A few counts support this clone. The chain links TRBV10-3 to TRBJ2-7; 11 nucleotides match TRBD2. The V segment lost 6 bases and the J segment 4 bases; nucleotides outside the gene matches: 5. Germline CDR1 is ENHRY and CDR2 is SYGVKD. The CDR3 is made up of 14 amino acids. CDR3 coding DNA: TGTGCCATCAGGGCCACTAGCGGGAGTTACGAGCAGTACTTC. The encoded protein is CAIRATSGSYEQYF.

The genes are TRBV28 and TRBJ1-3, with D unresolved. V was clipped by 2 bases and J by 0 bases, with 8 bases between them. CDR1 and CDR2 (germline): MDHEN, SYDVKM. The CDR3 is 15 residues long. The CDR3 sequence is CASSLAGRSGNTIYF. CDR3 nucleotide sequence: TGTGCCAGCAGTTTAGCAGGCCGCTCTGGAAACACCATATATTTT.